Below, 21 T cell receptor beta chains from the same sample are listed, as sequenced in a study of blood T cell repertoires in COVID-19. The method was immunoSEQ multiplex PCR; TCRdb's version includes in-frame clones alone and lacks a portion of them. The sample carries over 300,000 clones, 87% recorded once. The material sequenced was PBMCs or T cells enriched from blood (not recorded which). Receptors were obtained from a woman in her thirties who had recovered from COVID-19.

This clone occurred once. The CDR3 spells CASSLVSGLNTEAFF. The CDR3 bases are TGTGCCAGCAGCTTGGTCTCAGGGTTGAACACTGAAGCTTTCTTT. This chain joins TRBV5-5 and TRBJ1-1; D possibly corresponds to TRBD1 (5 bases). Germline V CDR1 and CDR2: SGHKS, YYEKEE (reference sequence). The CDR3 spans 15 residues. V shed 0 bases and J shed 0 bases, with 9 bases lying between them.

For this clone: This specimen includes other DNA sequences encoding the same CDR3. This chain links TRBV5-1 with TRBJ1-5, with 7 bases that match TRBD1. V lost 2 bases and J lost 2; bases outside the gene matches: 1. CDR1 is SGHRS and CDR2 is YFSETQ in the germline V gene. This CDR3 has 14 amino acids. CDR3 coding DNA: TGCGCCAGCAGCTTAACAGGGGGCAATCAGCCCCAGCATTTT. Amino acid sequence: CASSLTGGNQPQHF.

The chain carries TRBV7-9 and TRBJ2-1, with TRBD2 matching over 8 bases. Germline CDR1 and CDR2: SEHNR and FQNEAQ (reference sequence). There are 17 residues in the CDR3. The V gene end was trimmed by 5 bases and the J gene end by 2 bases; junction bases not matched to a gene: 11. The DNA for the CDR3 is TGTGCCAGCAGCCGGCGTCAGGGCGGGGGGCCCTACAATGAGCAGTTCTTC. Translated, it gives CASSRRQGGGPYNEQFF.

This rearrangement joins TRBV9 to TRBJ1-1, with D possibly matching TRBD1 (5 bases). In germline, CDR1 is SGDLS, CDR2 YYNGEE. The CDR3 runs 15 residues. The germline V and J ends were trimmed by 6 bases and 0 bases, with 15 bases remaining between them. The CDR3 DNA is TGTGCCAGCACCTCGGAGGGGTTCATGAACACTGAAGCTTTCTTT. Protein sequence: CASTSEGFMNTEAFF. The full variable domain, completed using reference TRBV9 and TRBJ1-1, is DSGVTQTPKHLITATGQRVTLRCSPRSGDLSVYWYQQSLDQGLQFLIQYYNGEERAKGNILERFSAQQFPDLHSELNLSSLELGDSALYFCASTSEGFMNTEAFFGQGTRLTVV.

This chain connects TRBV3-1 (or the pseudogene TRBV3-2) to TRBJ2-2; 11 bases fit TRBD2. The CDR3 has 15 amino acids. In germline, CDR1 is LGHDT, CDR2 YNNKEL (reference sequence). V was pared by 2 bases and J by 4 bases, with 0 bases of the junction left unmatched. The CDR3 is CASSQTSGSTGELFF. The CDR3 DNA reads as TGTGCCAGCAGCCAAACTAGCGGGAGCACCGGGGAGCTGTTTTTT.

The genes are TRBV5-8 and TRBJ1-6, with no clear D. This CDR3 comprises 15 residues. Germline V gives CDR1 SGHTS, CDR2 YDEGEE. V was trimmed by 4 bases and J by 9 bases, leaving 17 bases between them. CDR3 in amino acids: CASSPGSSRSSPLHF. CDR3 nucleotide sequence: TGTGCCAGCAGCCCGGGGTCCTCCCGCAGTTCACCCCTCCACTTT.

The rearrangement links TRBV7-2 to TRBJ1-6; the D gene is possibly TRBD1 (5 bases). Trimming removed 5 bases at V and 9 bases at J, with 11 bases between. In germline, CDR1 is SGHTA, CDR2 FQGNSA. This CDR3 contains 13 residues. CDR3 DNA sequence: TGTGCCAGCAGCCAAGACAGTCCTTCACCCCTCCACTTT. It is translated as CASSQDSPSPLHF.

J is TRBJ1-2 and V is TRBV19, with D unclear. V lost 3 bases and J 2 bases, leaving 13 bases between the germline ends. CDR1 and CDR2 from the germline V gene are LNHDA and SQIVND (reference sequence). CDR3 length: 15 residues. CDR3 sequence (DNA): TGTGCCAGTAGTATCGCCTGGCAGAACAACTATGGCTACACCTTC. As protein: CASSIAWQNNYGYTF. Combining the CDR3 with reference TRBV19 and TRBJ1-2 gives the whole variable domain DGGITQSPKYLFRKEGQNVTLSCEQNLNHDAMYWYRQDPGQGLRLIYYSQIVNDFQKGDIAEGYSVSREKKESFPLTVTSAQKNPTAFYLCASSIAWQNNYGYTFGSGTRLTVV.

The CDR3 is CASSLPRDNEQFF. Here the CDR3 DNA reads TGTGCCAGCAGCTTACCCAGGGACAATGAGCAGTTCTTC. The chain is built from TRBV7-9 and TRBJ2-1, with D possibly being TRBD1 (5 bases). V was shortened by 2 bases and J by 5 bases, with 7 bases between the two germline ends. Looked up from germline, CDR1 is SEHNR and CDR2 is FQNEAQ (reference sequence). CDR3 length: 13 residues.

V gene TRBV6-1 combines with J gene TRBJ1-5; 7 bases are shared with TRBD1. The CDR3 has 14 residues. The V and J ends lost 3 bases and 9 bases, in that order; junction bases with no gene match: 8. Germline V gives CDR1 MNHNS, CDR2 SASEGT. In DNA, the CDR3 is TGTGCCAGCAGTGACAGGGGGACGGATCGGCCCCAGCATTTT. It codes for CASSDRGTDRPQHF.

This clone has a handful of counts. This chain uses TRBV3-1 (or the pseudogene TRBV3-2) with TRBJ1-2; 10 nucleotides match TRBD1. With 4 bases clipped from V and 4 bases from J, the junction kept 3 bases outside the gene matches. The CDR3 sequence is 14 residues long. Germline-derived CDR1 and CDR2 are LGHDT and YNNKEL (reference sequence). As DNA, the CDR3 is TGTGCCAGCAGCCCGACAGGGGGCCTCTATGGCTACACCTTC. This codes for CASSPTGGLYGYTF.

The chain combines TRBV11-2 with TRBJ1-4; D is perhaps TRBD1 (5 bases). Germline-derived CDR1 and CDR2 are SGHAT and FQNNGV. The CDR3 is 13 residues long. Trimming left V 8 bases short and J 4 bases short, with 11 bases between. CDR3 nucleotides: TGTGCCAGCGCATCCCAGGGTAATGAAAAACTGTTTTTT. Amino acid sequence: CASASQGNEKLFF.

V is TRBV5-1 and J is TRBJ1-2; 8 bases line up with TRBD1. CDR3 length: 14 amino acids. Germline CDR1 reads SGHRS; CDR2 reads YFSETQ. V shed 1 base and J 7 bases; nucleotides not matched to a gene: 6. The CDR3 spells CASSLRQGAGGYTF. The CDR3 DNA follows: TGCGCCAGCAGCTTGAGGCAGGGGGCGGGTGGCTACACCTTC.

The chain links TRBV7-9 to TRBJ1-4; 9 positions agree with TRBD1. Germline V gene data show CDR1 as SEHNR and CDR2 as FQNEAQ (reference sequence). Trimming cost V 5 bases and J 7 bases; bases outside gene matches: 5. The CDR3 extends over 14 amino acids. The CDR3 coding sequence is TGTGCCAGCAGCATTAGACAGGGGGGTGAAAAACTGTTTTTT. This encodes CASSIRQGGEKLFF.

The chain uses TRBV6-2 or TRBV6-3 and TRBJ1-1; D gene uncertain. The V end was cut by 6 bases, the J end by 8 bases, with 13 bases between. Per germline, CDR1 MNHEY and CDR2 SVGEGT. The CDR3 spans 12 residues. The chain's CDR3 is CASSITRGEAFF. CDR3 nucleotides: TGTGCCAGCAGCATAACGAGAGGGGAAGCTTTCTTT.

The chain uses TRBV7-6 and TRBJ1-2; 7 bases match TRBD1. The germline V gene has CDR1 SGHVS and CDR2 FNYEAQ. V lost 4 bases and J lost 5; bases outside the gene matches: 4. This CDR3 contains 13 residues. CDR3 amino acids: CASSSDRDYGYTF. CDR3 DNA sequence: TGTGCCAGCAGCTCCGACAGGGATTATGGCTACACCTTC. Supplemented by reference TRBV7-6 and TRBJ1-2, the full variable domain reads GAGVSQSPRYKVTKRGQDVALRCDPISGHVSLYWYRQALGQGPEFLTYFNYEAQQDKSGLPNDRFSAERPEGSISTLTIQRTEQRDSAMYRCASSSDRDYGYTFGSGTRLTVV.

In this sample, this clone turned up a few times. V gene TRBV4-1 combines with J gene TRBJ1-3, with D unclear. This CDR3 is 16 amino acids long. The V end was cut by 0 bases, the J end by 0 bases, with 9 bases between. Germline V lookup: CDR1 MGHRA, CDR2 YSYEKL. The CDR3 loop is CASSQEGGNSGNTIYF. CDR3 nucleotides: TGCGCCAGCAGCCAAGAGGGAGGGAACTCTGGAAACACCATATATTTT.

The rearrangement links TRBV7-2 to TRBJ1-5, with 9 bases fitting TRBD1. The CDR3 loop spans 13 amino acids. Germline trimming cut 5 bases from V and 9 bases from J; bases unmatched to any gene: 5. Germline CDR1 and CDR2: SGHTA and FQGNSA. In DNA, the CDR3 is TGTGCCAGCAGCCTAGGACAGGGGAGGCCCCAGCATTTT. It translates to CASSLGQGRPQHF. Together with reference TRBV7-2 and TRBJ1-5, the CDR3 gives the full variable domain: GAGVSQSPSNKVTEKGKDVELRCDPISGHTALYWYRQSLGQGLEFLIYFQGNSAPDKSGLPSDRFSAERTGGSVSTLTIQRTQQEDSAVYLCASSLGQGRPQHFGDGTRLSIL.

V gene TRBV10-2 combines with J gene TRBJ1-5; tentatively, D is TRBD1 (6 bases). V was shortened by 2 bases and J by 7 bases, with 15 bases between the two germline ends. The CDR3 sequence is 15 residues long. Germline loops: CDR1 WSHSY, CDR2 SAAADI. CDR3 sequence (DNA): TGCGCCAGCAGTGAGCTCGCAGGGGAAGGACAGCCCCAGCATTTT. Its translation: CASSELAGEGQPQHF.

J is TRBJ1-1 and V is TRBV6-5; 10 bases line up with TRBD1. V was clipped by 6 bases and J by 5 bases; unmatched bases: 6. Germline V gene lookup returns CDR1 MNHEY and CDR2 SVGAGI. The CDR3 spans 14 residues. The CDR3 DNA is TGTGCCAGCAGCTCGGGACAGGGGTGGACTGAAGCTTTCTTT. Its translation is CASSSGQGWTEAFF.

The chain uses TRBV19 and TRBJ2-3; tentative D call: TRBD2 (7 bases). Trimming shortened V by 10 bases and J by 6 bases, and 20 bases separated the two germline ends. The germline V gene encodes CDR1 LNHDA and CDR2 SQIVND (reference sequence). The CDR3 length is 14 residues. The CDR3 nucleotides are TGTGCCACGTCCGGGGGGCTGCCCACGGATACGCAGTATTTT. It encodes CATSGGLPTDTQYF.